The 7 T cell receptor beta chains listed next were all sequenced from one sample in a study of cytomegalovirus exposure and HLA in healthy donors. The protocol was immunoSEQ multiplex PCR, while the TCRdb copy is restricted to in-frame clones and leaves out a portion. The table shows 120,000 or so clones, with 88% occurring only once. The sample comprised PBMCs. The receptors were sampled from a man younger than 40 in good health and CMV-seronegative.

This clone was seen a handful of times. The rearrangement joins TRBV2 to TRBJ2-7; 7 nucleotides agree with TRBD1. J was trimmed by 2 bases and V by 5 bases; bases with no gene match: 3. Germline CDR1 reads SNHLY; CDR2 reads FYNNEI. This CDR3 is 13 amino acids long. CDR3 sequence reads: CASSPGTAYEQYF. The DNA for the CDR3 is TGTGCCAGCAGTCCCGGGACAGCCTACGAGCAGTACTTC.

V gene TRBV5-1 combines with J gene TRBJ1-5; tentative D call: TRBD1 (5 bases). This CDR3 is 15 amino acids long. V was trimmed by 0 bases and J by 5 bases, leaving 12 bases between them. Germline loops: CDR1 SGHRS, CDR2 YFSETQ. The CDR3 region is CASSLDPGGDQPQHF. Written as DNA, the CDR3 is TGCGCCAGCAGCTTGGACCCCGGGGGGGATCAGCCCCAGCATTTT. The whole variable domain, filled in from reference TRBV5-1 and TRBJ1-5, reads KAGVTQTPRYLIKTRGQQVTLSCSPISGHRSVSWYQQTPGQGLQFLFEYFSETQRNKGNFPGRFSGRQFSNSRSEMNVSTLELGDSALYLCASSLDPGGDQPQHFGDGTRLSIL.

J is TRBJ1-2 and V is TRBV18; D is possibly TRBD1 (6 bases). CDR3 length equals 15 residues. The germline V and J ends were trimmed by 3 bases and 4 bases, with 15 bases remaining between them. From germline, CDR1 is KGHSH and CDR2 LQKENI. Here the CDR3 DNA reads TGTGCCAGCTCACCGATCCGACAGGAGCTCTATGGCTACACCTTC. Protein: CASSPIRQELYGYTF.

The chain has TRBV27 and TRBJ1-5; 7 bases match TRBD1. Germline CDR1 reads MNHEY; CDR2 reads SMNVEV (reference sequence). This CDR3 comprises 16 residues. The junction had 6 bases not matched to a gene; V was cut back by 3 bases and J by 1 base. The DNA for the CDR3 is TGTGCCAGCAGTTTGTCGACAGGGTTGAGCAATCAGCCCCAGCATTTT. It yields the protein CASSLSTGLSNQPQHF.

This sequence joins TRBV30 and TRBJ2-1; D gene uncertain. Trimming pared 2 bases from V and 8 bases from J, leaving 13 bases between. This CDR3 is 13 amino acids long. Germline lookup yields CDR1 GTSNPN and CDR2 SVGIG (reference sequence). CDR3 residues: CAWSYGVSDEQFF. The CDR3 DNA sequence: TGTGCCTGGAGTTACGGAGTCAGCGATGAGCAGTTCTTC.

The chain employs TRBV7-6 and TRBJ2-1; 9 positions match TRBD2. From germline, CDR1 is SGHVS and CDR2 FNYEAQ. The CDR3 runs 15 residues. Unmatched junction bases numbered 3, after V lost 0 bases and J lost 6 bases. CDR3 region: CASSLATSGVNEQFF. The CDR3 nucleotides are TGTGCCAGCAGCTTAGCGACTAGCGGCGTCAATGAGCAGTTCTTC.

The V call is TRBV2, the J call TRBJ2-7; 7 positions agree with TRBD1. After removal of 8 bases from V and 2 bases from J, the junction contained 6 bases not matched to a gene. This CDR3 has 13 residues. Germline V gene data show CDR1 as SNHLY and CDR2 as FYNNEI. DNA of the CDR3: TGTGCCAGCGGGGGACAGTCAGCCTACGAGCAGTACTTC. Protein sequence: CASGGQSAYEQYF. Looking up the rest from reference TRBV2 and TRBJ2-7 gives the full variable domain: EPEVTQTPSHQVTQMGQEVILRCVPISNHLYFYWYRQILGQKVEFLVSFYNNEISEKSEIFDDQFSVERPDGSNFTLKIRSTKLEDSAMYFCASGGQSAYEQYFGPGTRLTVT.